This TCR beta chain comes out of a study of blood T cell repertoires in COVID-19. Overall study context: Sample material is recorded as cDNA or gDNA derived from T cells, B-cell-depleted T cells, or PBMCs.

Profiled with immunoSEQ multiplex PCR; TCRdb holds only in-frame clones, not every one. This table holds about 38,000 clones, under 90% found once. The origin of this receptor is a man between 60 and 70 years old with COVID-19, enrolled during active disease. The sample consisted of peripheral blood.

CDR3 region: CASSLLGVDTEAFF. CDR3 coding DNA: TGTGCCAGCAGCCTCCTCGGAGTCGACACTGAAGCTTTCTTT. The V call is TRBV11-2, the J call TRBJ1-1; unclear D gene. Germline loops: CDR1 SGHAT, CDR2 FQNNGV. This CDR3 is built from 14 residues. Trimming cost V 5 bases and J 3 bases, with 13 bases left between them.